This is a list of T cell receptor beta chains from one sample in a study of PD-L1 blockade in urothelial cancer. Libraries were prepared by immunoSEQ multiplex PCR; TCRdb keeps only in-frame clonotypes and omits some of them. The table includes 71,000 or so clones, about 89% detected once. This sample comprised PBMCs, obtained around atezolizumab (anti-PD-L1) treatment. These TCRs come from a man aged 55 to 70 with urothelial cancer. The CDR3 runs from the conserved cysteine through the conserved F or W. Each record gives: D gene, clone size, V gene, J gene, CDR3 protein, CDR3 DNA. The D gene is left open where the match is weak. Clone size is shown for a subset of rows, as once, few, many or a class of expanded clone.

D: TRBD1
size: -
V: TRBV7-9
J: TRBJ1-3
CDR3: CASSLRDRVSGNTIYF
DNA: TGTGCCAGCAGCCTCCGGGACAGGGTCTCTGGAAACACCATATATTTT

D: -
size: -
V: TRBV6-6
J: TRBJ2-7
CDR3: CASSYTGAPYEQYF
DNA: TGTGCCAGCAGTTACACAGGTGCCCCTTACGAGCAGTACTTC

D: TRBD2
size: -
V: TRBV10-2
J: TRBJ2-4
CDR3: CASGAASGSYNNIIQYF
DNA: TGCGCCAGCGGAGCGGCTAGCGGGAGTTATAACAACATCATTCAGTACTTC

D: -
size: -
V: TRBV7-6
J: TRBJ2-1
CDR3: CASSFFRDNEQFF
DNA: TGTGCCAGCAGCTTCTTCCGGGACAATGAGCAGTTCTTC

D: -
size: -
V: TRBV5-1
J: TRBJ1-4
CDR3: CASSLGTVNNEKLFF
DNA: TGCGCCAGCAGCTTGGGAACGGTAAATAATGAAAAACTGTTTTTT

D: TRBD2
size: -
V: TRBV27
J: TRBJ2-1
CDR3: CASSSLTSGSYNEQFF
DNA: TGTGCCAGCAGTTCCCTGACTAGCGGGAGTTATAATGAGCAGTTCTTC

D: -
size: once
V: TRBV7-2
J: TRBJ2-7
CDR3: CASSQLQGYEQYF
DNA: TGTGCCAGCAGCCAACTTCAGGGCTACGAGCAGTACTTC

D: -
size: -
V: TRBV11-2
J: TRBJ2-5
CDR3: CASRKTTSKETLYF
DNA: TGTGCCAGCAGAAAAACTACCAGCAAAGAGACCCTGTACTTC

D: -
size: -
V: TRBV20-1
J: TRBJ2-7
CDR3: CSARRLYEQYF
DNA: TGCAGTGCTAGAAGACTCTACGAGCAGTACTTC

D: -
size: -
V: TRBV29-1
J: TRBJ2-5
CDR3: CSVEDGGETLVETQYF
DNA: TGCAGCGTTGAAGATGGGGGCGAGACCCTTGTGGAGACCCAGTACTTC

D: TRBD1
size: -
V: TRBV27
J: TRBJ2-2
CDR3: CASSSPGQGHTGELFF
DNA: TGTGCCAGCAGTTCCCCGGGACAGGGCCACACCGGGGAGCTGTTTTTT

D: -
size: -
V: TRBV7-2
J: TRBJ2-3
CDR3: CASSVDTRSTDTQYF
DNA: TGTGCCAGCAGCGTGGACACGAGAAGCACAGATACGCAGTATTTT

D: -
size: once
V: TRBV18
J: TRBJ1-2
CDR3: CASSPQGERGYTF
DNA: TGTGCCAGCTCACCACAGGGAGAAAGGGGCTACACCTTC

D: -
size: -
V: TRBV30
J: TRBJ1-1
CDR3: CAWDRTLTEAFF
DNA: TGTGCCTGGGACAGGACGCTCACTGAAGCTTTCTTT

D: -
size: -
V: TRBV28
J: TRBJ2-7
CDR3: CASSSPGQEQYF
DNA: TGTGCCAGCAGTTCCCCCGGACAAGAGCAGTACTTC

D: -
size: -
V: TRBV5-1
J: TRBJ1-1
CDR3: CASSLSFTEAFF
DNA: TGCGCCAGCAGCTTGTCGTTCACTGAAGCTTTCTTT

D: TRBD1
size: -
V: TRBV19
J: TRBJ1-1
CDR3: CASTNDRGEAFF
DNA: TGTGCCAGTACTAATGACAGGGGTGAAGCTTTCTTT

D: TRBD1
size: -
V: TRBV28
J: TRBJ1-1
CDR3: CATSGTGIEDTEAFF
DNA: TGTGCGACATCCGGGACAGGTATCGAGGACACTGAAGCTTTCTTT

D: -
size: -
V: TRBV5-1
J: TRBJ1-1
CDR3: CASSFGGTDTEAFF
DNA: TGCGCCAGCAGCTTTGGGGGCACCGACACTGAAGCTTTCTTT

D: -
size: -
V: TRBV11-1
J: TRBJ2-1
CDR3: CASSPGRGQGGIGNEQFF
DNA: TGTGCCAGCAGCCCAGGGCGGGGTCAGGGGGGCATCGGCAATGAGCAGTTCTTC

D: TRBD1
size: -
V: TRBV15
J: TRBJ2-3
CDR3: CATSRGDRGEDTQYF
DNA: TGTGCCACCAGCAGGGGTGACAGGGGGGAGGATACGCAGTATTTT

D: -
size: -
V: TRBV9
J: TRBJ2-2
CDR3: CASSAYPAGELFF
DNA: TGTGCCAGCAGCGCCTACCCCGCCGGGGAGCTGTTTTTT

D: TRBD2
size: -
V: TRBV7-8
J: TRBJ2-3
CDR3: CASSLARGLAGGTDKDTQYF
DNA: TGTGCCAGCAGCTTAGCTCGGGGCCTAGCGGGAGGCACCGACAAGGATACGCAGTATTTT

D: TRBD2
size: once
V: TRBV29-1
J: TRBJ2-5
CDR3: CSVAVDSGGIRETQYF
DNA: TGCAGCGTTGCCGTTGATAGCGGGGGGATCCGAGAGACCCAGTACTTC

D: TRBD1
size: once
V: TRBV6-5
J: TRBJ2-2
CDR3: CASTRGTGGIGELFF
DNA: TGTGCCAGCACGCGGGGGACAGGGGGCATCGGGGAGCTGTTTTTT

D: TRBD2
size: -
V: TRBV7-2
J: TRBJ2-7
CDR3: CASSLMGTSSYEQYF
DNA: TGTGCCAGCAGCTTAATGGGGACTAGCAGCTACGAGCAGTACTTC

D: TRBD1
size: -
V: TRBV6-5
J: TRBJ1-1
CDR3: CASSSRDRGSEAFF
DNA: TGTGCCAGCAGTAGCCGGGACAGGGGGTCTGAAGCTTTCTTT

D: TRBD1
size: -
V: TRBV10-3
J: TRBJ1-1
CDR3: CAISEQGERTEAFF
DNA: TGTGCCATCAGTGAGCAGGGGGAGAGGACTGAAGCTTTCTTT

D: -
size: once
V: TRBV21-1
J: TRBJ1-2
CDR3: CASSYQGYGYTF
DNA: TGTGCCAGCAGCTATCAGGGCTATGGCTACACCTTC

D: -
size: -
V: TRBV2
J: TRBJ1-2
CDR3: CASSGGQAQRGYTF
DNA: TGTGCCAGCAGTGGTGGGCAGGCACAGAGAGGCTACACCTTC

D: -
size: -
V: TRBV5-1
J: TRBJ1-4
CDR3: CASSLAGGLTTNEKLFF
DNA: TGCGCCAGCAGCTTGGCGGGGGGACTTACAACTAATGAAAAACTGTTTTTT

D: TRBD1
size: once
V: TRBV9
J: TRBJ1-6
CDR3: CASSDRQGANSPLHF
DNA: TGTGCCAGCAGCGATCGACAGGGGGCAAATTCACCCCTCCACTTT

D: TRBD1
size: once
V: TRBV19
J: TRBJ1-1
CDR3: CASSNWGTGAFF
DNA: TGTGCCAGTAGTAACTGGGGGACAGGAGCTTTCTTT

D: -
size: -
V: TRBV7-9
J: TRBJ1-1
CDR3: CASSLQGNTEAFF
DNA: TGTGCCAGCAGCTTACAGGGGAACACTGAAGCTTTCTTT

D: -
size: -
V: TRBV14
J: TRBJ2-7
CDR3: CASSQVAGTGLYEQYF
DNA: TGTGCCAGCAGCCAAGTAGCCGGGACTGGATTATACGAGCAGTACTTC